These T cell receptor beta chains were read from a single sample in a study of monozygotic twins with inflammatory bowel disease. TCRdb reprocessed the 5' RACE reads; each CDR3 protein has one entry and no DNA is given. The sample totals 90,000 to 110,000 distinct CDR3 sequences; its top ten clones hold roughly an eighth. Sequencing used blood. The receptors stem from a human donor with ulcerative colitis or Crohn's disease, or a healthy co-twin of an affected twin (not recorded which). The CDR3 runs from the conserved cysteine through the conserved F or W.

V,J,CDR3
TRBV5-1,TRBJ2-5,CASRVVDGGGFQETQYF
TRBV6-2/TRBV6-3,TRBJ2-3,CASSPGTGVPSRTDTQYF
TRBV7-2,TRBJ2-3,CASSLVASGSVDTQYF
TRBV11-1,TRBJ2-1,CASSLNGTQGSSYNEQFF
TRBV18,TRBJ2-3,CASSPDGQTTDTQYF
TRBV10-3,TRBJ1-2,CAISESTVNYGYTF
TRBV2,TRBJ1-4,CASEVETNEKLFF
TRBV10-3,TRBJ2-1,CATDLGSPYNEQFF
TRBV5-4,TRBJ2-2,CASSPRGGAGELFF
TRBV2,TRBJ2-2,CASSRERSSGELFF
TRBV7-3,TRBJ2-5,CASSQYGSGNQETQYF
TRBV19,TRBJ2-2,CASSTRQKPGELFF
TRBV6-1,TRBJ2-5,CASSPQLAGEETQYF
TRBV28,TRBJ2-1,CASRSGRAWNEQFF
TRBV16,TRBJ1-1,CASSLLRGGNEAFF
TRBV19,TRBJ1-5,CASSLGQPINQPQHF
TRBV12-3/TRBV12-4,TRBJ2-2,CASSRTATIERGGELFF
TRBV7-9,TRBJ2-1,CASSLRSGYNEQFF
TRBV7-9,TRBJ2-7,CASSWVTGHVGSYEQYF
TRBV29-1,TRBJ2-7,CSVEDRGTGGEQYF
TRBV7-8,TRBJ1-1,CASSLVAEFGAFF
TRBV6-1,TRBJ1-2,CASRGDRRGIYGYTF
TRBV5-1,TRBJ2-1,CASSLIAGVYNEQFF
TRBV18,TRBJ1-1,CASSTKGPTSSLSTEAFF
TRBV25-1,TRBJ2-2,CASRSPGRKNTGELFF
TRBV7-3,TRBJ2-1,CASSLTETRNEQFF
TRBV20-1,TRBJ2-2,CSAYGTANTGELFF
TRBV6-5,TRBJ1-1,CASSSLETGRNTEAFF
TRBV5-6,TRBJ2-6,CASSLRLAAGANVLTF
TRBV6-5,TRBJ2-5,CASSFRPDFSGGETQYF
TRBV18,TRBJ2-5,CASSQNAGTEETRYF
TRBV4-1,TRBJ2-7,CASSQDLAGPGYEQYF
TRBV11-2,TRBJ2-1,CASSLPGQGVNEQFF
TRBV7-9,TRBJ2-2,CASSLVSVEGDSGELFF
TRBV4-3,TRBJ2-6,CASSQGVGSGANVLTF
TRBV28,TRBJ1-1,CASSLSLAMTRNTEAFF
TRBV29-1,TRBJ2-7,CSVRDGSSYEQYF
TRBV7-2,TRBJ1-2,CASSLASPYGGYTF
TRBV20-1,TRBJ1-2,CSARGTGNYGYTF
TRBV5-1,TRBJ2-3,CASGLDSSTDTQYF
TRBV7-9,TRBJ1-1,CASSPQGEGAFF
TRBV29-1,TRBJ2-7,CSVEGLAGGIHEQYF
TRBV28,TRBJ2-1,CASSFPENEQFF
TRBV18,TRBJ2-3,CASSPDRVSRDTQYF
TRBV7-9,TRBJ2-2,CASSLGQGARTGELFF
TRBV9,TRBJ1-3,CASSVADTGGNTIYF